The clone carrying this TCR beta chain came up a few times. The data are from a study of blood T cell repertoires in COVID-19. V lost 0 bases to trimming and J lost 0 bases, with 6 bases between them. Germline loops: CDR1 GTSNPN, CDR2 SVGIG (reference sequence). The CDR3 runs to 14 residues. Sequencing was performed with immunoSEQ multiplex PCR; in TCRdb, only in-frame clones are kept and a portion is missing. The profile shows 70,000 to 100,000 clones, 70% to 90% of them singletons. Source material: peripheral blood. This receptor was obtained from a man aged 50 to 60 with COVID-19, enrolled during active disease. The chain combines TRBV30 with TRBJ1-5; no definite D call. Here the CDR3 reads CAWSVSVSNQPQHF. The DNA of the CDR3 is TGTGCCTGGAGTGTTAGTGTTAGCAATCAGCCCCAGCATTTT.